A selection of T cell receptor beta chains follows, all from one sample in a study of cytomegalovirus exposure and HLA in healthy donors. Clones were read by immunoSEQ multiplex PCR, and TCRdb kept only the in-frame ones, dropping some. The sample has over 150,000 clones; roughly 80% are singletons. What was sequenced was PBMCs. These receptors originate from a woman aged 50 to 65 in good health and CMV-seropositive. CDR3s include the opening cysteine and the closing phenylalanine or tryptophan. A D gene is named only where the DNA matches it firmly. Only part of the rows carry a size: once, few, many, or a class if the clone is expanded.

j_call v_call d_call clone_size cdr3_nt cdr3_aa
TRBJ1-4 TRBV6-1 . . TGTGCCAGTACTCTGGCAACTAATGAAAAACTGTTTTTT CASTLATNEKLFF
TRBJ1-1 TRBV5-1 . . TGCGCCAGCAGCTTGGAGGCGGGGGCGAACACTGAAGCTTTCTTT CASSLEAGANTEAFF
TRBJ1-6 TRBV11-2 . . TGTGCCAGCAGTCCCTCTTATGGGGGCTATGACGATTCACCCCTCCACTTT CASSPSYGGYDDSPLHF
TRBJ2-7 TRBV7-9 TRBD1 . TGTGCCAGCAGCGCAGACAGGGTTCAGTACTTC CASSADRVQYF
TRBJ2-7 TRBV15 . . TGTGCCACCAGCAGAGAGCTGCTGAGCTACGAGCAGTACTTC CATSRELLSYEQYF
TRBJ1-4 TRBV6-1 . few TGTGCCAGCCCCGCCAACGGGTTGGATGAAAAACTGTTTTTT CASPANGLDEKLFF
TRBJ1-5 TRBV27 TRBD1 . TGTGCCAGCAGATTCCGGGACAGGTCTGTCAGTCAGCCCCAGCATTTT CASRFRDRSVSQPQHF
TRBJ1-2 TRBV6-5 . . TGTGCCAGCGGGAGCGGGATGGGCTACACCTTC CASGSGMGYTF
TRBJ2-1 TRBV5-8 . . TGTGCCAGCAGCGTGTATATAGGCGGGGGCTATGAGCAGTTCTTC CASSVYIGGGYEQFF
TRBJ2-7 TRBV5-4 . . TGTGCCAGCAGCTTGGATGGTCTAGGCGAGCAGTACTTC CASSLDGLGEQYF
TRBJ1-2 TRBV27 . . TGTGCCAGCAGTTTAGGGGCCGGCTATGGCTACACCTTC CASSLGAGYGYTF
TRBJ1-3 TRBV6-1 TRBD1 once TGTGCCAGCAGTGAGACAGGGGTAGACACCATATATTTT CASSETGVDTIYF
TRBJ2-2 TRBV7-9 TRBD2 few TGTGCCAGCAGCAGAAGCGGGGGCCTGAACACCGGGGAGCTGTTTTTT CASSRSGGLNTGELFF
TRBJ1-2 TRBV30 . . TGTGCCTGGAGTACAGGGCAGGAGGGCTACACCTTC CAWSTGQEGYTF
TRBJ2-6 TRBV5-1 . . TGCGCCAGCAGCTTGGCCATGCGGGGGGCCAACGTCCTGACTTTC CASSLAMRGANVLTF
TRBJ1-1 TRBV2 TRBD1 . TGTGCCAGCAGGACAGGGTCCTCGAACACTGAAGCTTTCTTT CASRTGSSNTEAFF
TRBJ1-5 TRBV7-2 TRBD1 . TGTGCCAGCAGCTTAAGATATGTAACGGCAGGGGGCCAGCCCCAGCATTTT CASSLRYVTAGGQPQHF
TRBJ2-5 TRBV6-5 TRBD2 few TGTGCCAGCAGTTACCTAGCGGGGGAAGAGACCCAGTACTTC CASSYLAGEETQYF
TRBJ1-4 TRBV5-6 TRBD1 . TGTGCCAGCAGCTTGGGACAGGGGGCACCGCTTGGTGAAAAACTGTTTTTT CASSLGQGAPLGEKLFF
TRBJ2-2 TRBV30 . once TGTGCCTGGAGTGGGGACTTGGGAGGCGGGGAGCTGTTTTTT CAWSGDLGGGELFF
TRBJ1-3 TRBV4-1 TRBD1 . TGCGCCAGCAGCCACCCCAATGGACAGGGCGAGGGAAACACCATATATTTT CASSHPNGQGEGNTIYF
TRBJ2-1 TRBV7-3 . . TGTGCCAGCAGCTTATCCGCTAGCACCTACAATGAGCAGTTCTTC CASSLSASTYNEQFF
TRBJ1-6 TRBV11-1 TRBD1 . TGTGCCAGCAGCCCGGACAGGGGGAATTCACCCCTCCACTTT CASSPDRGNSPLHF
TRBJ2-7 TRBV4-1 . . TGCGCCAGCAGCCAAGGTAGCACCTACGAGCAGTACTTC CASSQGSTYEQYF
TRBJ2-5 TRBV6-5 . few TGTGCCAGCAGTTTCGAAGGGGGTTCGGGGACCCAGTACTTC CASSFEGGSGTQYF
TRBJ1-2 TRBV18 TRBD1 . TGTGCCAGCTCACCCGGACAGGGTGGTGGCTACACCTTC CASSPGQGGGYTF
TRBJ1-1 TRBV6-1 . . TGTGCCAGCGGGGCGGGGGTTGGAGCTTTCTTT CASGAGVGAFF
TRBJ1-2 TRBV6-5 . . TGTGCCAGCTTGCAGGGATGGAACTATGGCTACACCTTC CASLQGWNYGYTF
TRBJ1-5 TRBV6-5 . . TGTGCCAGCAGTTACTCGTGGGGGGAGCAGCCCCAGCATTTT CASSYSWGEQPQHF
TRBJ2-2 TRBV2 TRBD2 . TGTGCCAGCAGTGCTGGTAGCGGGGGATACACCGGGGAGCTGTTTTTT CASSAGSGGYTGELFF
TRBJ2-7 TRBV30 . . TGTGCCTGGAGAGGAGGGGGCCTCTCCTACGAGCAGTACTTC CAWRGGGLSYEQYF
TRBJ2-2 TRBV5-1 TRBD1 . TGCGCCAGCAGCGGCAGGGGACAGGGGACCGGGGAGCTGTTTTTT CASSGRGQGTGELFF
TRBJ2-7 TRBV4-2 TRBD1 once TGTGCCAGCAGCCAAGTACAGGGGGCGCGCCCCTACGAGCAGTACTTC CASSQVQGARPYEQYF
TRBJ1-6 TRBV6-5 . few TGTGCCAGCAACGAGGGAGGTTCGTATAATTCACCCCTCCACTTT CASNEGGSYNSPLHF
TRBJ2-7 TRBV23-1 . . TGCGCCAGCAGTCACGTCGGGATAGTCCCACGGGAGCAGTACTTC CASSHVGIVPREQYF
TRBJ2-3 TRBV29-1 TRBD1 . TGCAGCGTTGTCCGGGACAGGGGCACAGATACGCAGTATTTT CSVVRDRGTDTQYF
TRBJ2-7 TRBV5-4 TRBD2 . TGTGCCAGCAGCCCGTCGGCTAGCGGGGTCGTGGAGCAGTACTTC CASSPSASGVVEQYF
TRBJ2-5 TRBV11-2 TRBD2 . TGTGCCAGCAGCCCGTCTCGTAGACTAGCGGGGGAAGAGACCCAGTACTTC CASSPSRRLAGEETQYF
TRBJ2-1 TRBV7-9 . . TGTGCCACCTCCAACAGGTACAATGAGCAGTTCTTC CATSNRYNEQFF
TRBJ1-3 TRBV19 . . TGTGCCAGTAGTATAAACGCGGGAGCGGGAAACACCATATATTTT CASSINAGAGNTIYF
TRBJ2-7 TRBV11-2 TRBD1 . TGTGCCAGCAGCTTCGGGACAGATGCCTACGAGCAGTACTTC CASSFGTDAYEQYF
TRBJ1-2 TRBV5-4 TRBD1 . TGTGCCAGCAGCTTGCTGGGACAGGGTAACTTCTACACCTTC CASSLLGQGNFYTF
TRBJ2-3 TRBV11-3 TRBD2 . TGTGCCAGCAGCCGCGGGGGGGCCACAGATACGCAGTATTTT CASSRGGATDTQYF
TRBJ1-6 TRBV21-1 . . TGTGCCAGCAGCAGACTGGATTCACCCCTCCACTTT CASSRLDSPLHF
TRBJ1-3 TRBV5-4 . once TGTGCCAGCAGCTTGGACAGGGCCTTCTCTGGAAACACCATATATTTT CASSLDRAFSGNTIYF
TRBJ1-1 TRBV15 . . TGTGCCACCAGCAGAGATCAGACTGAAGCTTTCTTT CATSRDQTEAFF
TRBJ2-1 TRBV6-5 TRBD1 once TGTGCCAGCAGAGACTCGGGACAGTACAATGAGCAGTTCTTC CASRDSGQYNEQFF
TRBJ2-3 TRBV9 . many TGTGCCAGCAGCGTAGAAGAGCGATTCACAGATACGCAGTATTTT CASSVEERFTDTQYF
TRBJ1-4 TRBV2 . . TGTGCCAGCACTCTCCTGGGGACACCTAATGAAAAACTGTTTTTT CASTLLGTPNEKLFF
TRBJ1-4 TRBV7-9 . once TGTGCCAGCAGCTTAGCGGCCCTGAACGATGAAAAACTGTTTTTT CASSLAALNDEKLFF
TRBJ2-4 TRBV27 . . TGTGCCAGCAGTTTATCAAGCGGAGCCAAAAACATTCAGTACTTC CASSLSSGAKNIQYF
TRBJ2-7 TRBV27 . . TGTGCCAGCAGTTTATCCTCTGATCCTACCTACGAGCAGTACTTC CASSLSSDPTYEQYF
TRBJ2-5 TRBV4-1 TRBD2 . TGCGCCAGCAGCCAAGAGGCGGCTAGCGGGGGGGCTACCCAAGAGACCCAGTACTTC CASSQEAASGGATQETQYF
TRBJ2-1 TRBV11-2 . . TGTGCCAGCAGCCCCGAGGGGGCCTACAATGAGCAGTTCTTC CASSPEGAYNEQFF
TRBJ2-7 TRBV20-1 . . TGCAGTGCTAGGAGGGTCGGGGAGCAGTACTTC CSARRVGEQYF
TRBJ2-1 TRBV5-1 . . TGCGCCAGCAGCCGATGGGTCCAGGCGCCCAATGAGCAGTTCTTC CASSRWVQAPNEQFF
TRBJ2-5 TRBV27 TRBD2 few TGTGCCAGCAAAACGCTAGCGGGGGGGCCGGTGGAGACCCAGTACTTC CASKTLAGGPVETQYF
TRBJ1-6 TRBV2 . . TGTGCCAGCAGTGCCAGGGACAAGGATTCACCCCTCCACTTT CASSARDKDSPLHF
TRBJ2-5 TRBV9 . . TGTGCCAGCAGCGTAGCCGCTGGAGCAAGAGAGACCCAGTACTTC CASSVAAGARETQYF
TRBJ2-1 TRBV7-3 TRBD2 . TGTGCCAGCAGCTATAGCGGGGGTTACAATGAGCAGTTCTTC CASSYSGGYNEQFF